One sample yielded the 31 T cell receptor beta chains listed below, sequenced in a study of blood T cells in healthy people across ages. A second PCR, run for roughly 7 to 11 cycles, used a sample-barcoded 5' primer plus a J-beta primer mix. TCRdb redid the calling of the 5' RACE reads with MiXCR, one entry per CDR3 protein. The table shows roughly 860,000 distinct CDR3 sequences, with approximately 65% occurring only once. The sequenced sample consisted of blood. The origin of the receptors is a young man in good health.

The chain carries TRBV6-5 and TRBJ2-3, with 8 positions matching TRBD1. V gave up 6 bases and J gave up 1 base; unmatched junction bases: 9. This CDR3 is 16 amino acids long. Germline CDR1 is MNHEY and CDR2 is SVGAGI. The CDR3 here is CASRPRGDRRTDTQYF. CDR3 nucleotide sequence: TGTGCCAGCAGGCCCCGAGGGGACAGGCGCACAGATACGCAGTATTTT.

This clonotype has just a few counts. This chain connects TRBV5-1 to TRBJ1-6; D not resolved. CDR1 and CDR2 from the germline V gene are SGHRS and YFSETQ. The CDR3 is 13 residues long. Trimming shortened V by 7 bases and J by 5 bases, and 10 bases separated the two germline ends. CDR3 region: CASGPTDNSPLHF. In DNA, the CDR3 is TGCGCCAGCGGGCCTACGGATAATTCACCCCTCCACTTT.

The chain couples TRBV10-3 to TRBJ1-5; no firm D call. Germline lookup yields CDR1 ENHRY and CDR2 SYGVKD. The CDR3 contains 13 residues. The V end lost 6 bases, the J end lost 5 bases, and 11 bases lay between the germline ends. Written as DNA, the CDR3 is TGTGCCATCAGCGAAACAGACTATCAGCCCCAGCATTTT. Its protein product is CAISETDYQPQHF.

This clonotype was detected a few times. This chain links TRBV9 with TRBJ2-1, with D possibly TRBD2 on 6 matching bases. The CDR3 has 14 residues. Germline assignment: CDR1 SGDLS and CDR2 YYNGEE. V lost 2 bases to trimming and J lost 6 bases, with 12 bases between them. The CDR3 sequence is CASSVSGYLNEQFF. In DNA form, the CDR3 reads TGTGCCAGCAGCGTGAGCGGGTACCTCAATGAGCAGTTCTTC.

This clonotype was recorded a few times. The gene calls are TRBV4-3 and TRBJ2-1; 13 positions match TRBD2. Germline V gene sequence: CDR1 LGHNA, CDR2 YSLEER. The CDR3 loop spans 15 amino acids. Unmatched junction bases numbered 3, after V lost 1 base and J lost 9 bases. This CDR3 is CASSQVLAGGREQFF. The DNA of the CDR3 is TGCGCCAGCAGCCAAGTACTAGCGGGGGGGCGTGAGCAGTTCTTC.

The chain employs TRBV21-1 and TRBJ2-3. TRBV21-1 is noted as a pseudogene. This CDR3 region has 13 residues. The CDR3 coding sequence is TGTGCCAGAACTGCTCATAGCACAGATACGCAGTATTTT. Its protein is CARTAHSTDTQYF.

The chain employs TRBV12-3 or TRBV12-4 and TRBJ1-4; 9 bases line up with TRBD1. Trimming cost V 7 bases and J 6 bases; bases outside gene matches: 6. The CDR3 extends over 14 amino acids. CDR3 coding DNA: TGTGCCAGCATCCCGGGACAGGGACATGAAAAACTGTTTTTT. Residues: CASIPGQGHEKLFF.

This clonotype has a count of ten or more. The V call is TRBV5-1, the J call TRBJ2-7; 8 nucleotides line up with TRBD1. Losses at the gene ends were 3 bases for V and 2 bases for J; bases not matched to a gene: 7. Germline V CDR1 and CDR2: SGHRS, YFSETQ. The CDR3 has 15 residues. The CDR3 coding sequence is TGCGCCAGCAGCTCCTTCGACAGGGGAGCCTACGAGCAGTACTTC. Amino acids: CASSSFDRGAYEQYF.

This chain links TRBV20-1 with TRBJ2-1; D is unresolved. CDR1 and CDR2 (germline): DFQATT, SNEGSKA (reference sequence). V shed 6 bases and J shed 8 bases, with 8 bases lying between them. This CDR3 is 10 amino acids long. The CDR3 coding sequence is TGCAGTGCCCTAAGAGATGAGCAGTTCTTC. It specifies CSALRDEQFF.

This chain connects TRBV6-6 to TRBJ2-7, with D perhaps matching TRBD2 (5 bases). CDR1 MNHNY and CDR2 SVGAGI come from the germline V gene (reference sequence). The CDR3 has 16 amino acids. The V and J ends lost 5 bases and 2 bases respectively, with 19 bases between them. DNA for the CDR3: TGTGCCAGCAGTCGTCTCTCCGTGGACGGGGCCTACGAGCAGTACTTC. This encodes CASSRLSVDGAYEQYF.

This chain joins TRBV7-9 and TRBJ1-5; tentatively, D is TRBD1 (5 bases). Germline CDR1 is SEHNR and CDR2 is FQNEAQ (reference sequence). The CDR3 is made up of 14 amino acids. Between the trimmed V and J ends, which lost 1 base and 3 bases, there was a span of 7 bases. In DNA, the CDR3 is TGTGCCAGCAGCTTAGGGGGCTACAATCAGCCCCAGCATTTT. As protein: CASSLGGYNQPQHF.

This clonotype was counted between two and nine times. The CDR3 loop is CSVERWGREWKAKNIQYF. In DNA form, the CDR3 reads TGCAGCGTTGAAAGATGGGGCAGGGAATGGAAAGCCAAAAACATTCAGTACTTC. V gene TRBV29-1 combines with J gene TRBJ2-4, with D tentatively TRBD1 (5 bases). Trimming removed 2 bases at V and 0 bases at J, with 20 bases between. The CDR3 is 18 amino acids. Germline V CDR1 and CDR2: SQVTM, ANQGSEA.

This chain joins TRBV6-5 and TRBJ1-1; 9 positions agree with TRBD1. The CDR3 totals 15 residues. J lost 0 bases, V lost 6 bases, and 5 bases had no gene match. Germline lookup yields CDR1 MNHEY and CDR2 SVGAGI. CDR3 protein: CASRVDRGMNTEAFF. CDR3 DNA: TGTGCCAGCAGGGTAGACAGGGGGATGAACACTGAAGCTTTCTTT.

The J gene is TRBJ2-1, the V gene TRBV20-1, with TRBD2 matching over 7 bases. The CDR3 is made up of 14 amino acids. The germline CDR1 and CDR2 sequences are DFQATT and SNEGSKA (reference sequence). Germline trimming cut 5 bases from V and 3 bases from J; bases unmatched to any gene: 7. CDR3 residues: CSAPPGGNYNEQFF. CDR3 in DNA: TGCAGTGCTCCCCCCGGGGGGAACTACAATGAGCAGTTCTTC.

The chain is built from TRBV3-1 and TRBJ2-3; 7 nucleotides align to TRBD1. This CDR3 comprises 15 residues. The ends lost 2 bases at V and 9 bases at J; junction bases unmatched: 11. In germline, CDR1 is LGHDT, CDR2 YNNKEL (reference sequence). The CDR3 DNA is TGTGCCAGCAGCCAAACGGACAGGTTCATAGGAACGCAGTATTTT. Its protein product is CASSQTDRFIGTQYF.

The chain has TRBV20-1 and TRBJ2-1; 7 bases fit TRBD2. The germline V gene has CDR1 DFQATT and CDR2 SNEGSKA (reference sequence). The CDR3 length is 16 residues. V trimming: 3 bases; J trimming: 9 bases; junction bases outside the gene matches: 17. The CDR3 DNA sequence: TGCAGTGCTAGGGAAGGGAGGGACCCAGATTGGAGTGAGCAGTTCTTC. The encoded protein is CSAREGRDPDWSEQFF.

CDR3 in DNA: TGCGCCAGCAGCTCAAATCTAGCTCAGGACGCCTACGAGCAGTACTTC. It specifies CASSSNLAQDAYEQYF. The chain links TRBV5-1 to TRBJ2-7; D possibly corresponds to TRBD2 (5 bases). Germline values: CDR1 SGHRS, CDR2 YFSETQ. With 3 bases removed from V and 2 bases from J, the gap between germline ends came to 18 bases. This CDR3 has 16 amino acids.

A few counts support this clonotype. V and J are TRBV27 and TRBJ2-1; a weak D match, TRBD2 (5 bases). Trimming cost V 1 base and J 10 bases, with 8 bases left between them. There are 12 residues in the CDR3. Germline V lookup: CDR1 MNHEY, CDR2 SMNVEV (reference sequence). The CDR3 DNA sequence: TGTGCCAGCAGTTTATTTGGGAGCGAGCAGTTCTTC. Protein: CASSLFGSEQFF.

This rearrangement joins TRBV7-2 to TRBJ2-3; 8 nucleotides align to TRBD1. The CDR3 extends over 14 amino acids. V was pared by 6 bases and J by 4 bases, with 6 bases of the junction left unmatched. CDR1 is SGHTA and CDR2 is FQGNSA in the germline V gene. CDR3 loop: CASRTDRAADTQYF. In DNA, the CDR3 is TGTGCCAGCAGAACGGACAGGGCGGCAGATACGCAGTATTTT. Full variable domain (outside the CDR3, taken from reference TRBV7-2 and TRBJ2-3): GAGVSQSPSNKVTEKGKDVELRCDPISGHTALYWYRQSLGQGLEFLIYFQGNSAPDKSGLPSDRFSAERTGGSVSTLTIQRTQQEDSAVYLCASRTDRAADTQYFGPGTRLTVL.

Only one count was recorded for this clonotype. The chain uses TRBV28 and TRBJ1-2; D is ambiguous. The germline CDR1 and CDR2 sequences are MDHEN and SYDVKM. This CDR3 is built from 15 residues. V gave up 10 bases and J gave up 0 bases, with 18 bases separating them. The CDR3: CATPDGRRANYGYTF. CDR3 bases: TGTGCCACCCCCGATGGTCGGCGAGCTAACTATGGCTACACCTTC.

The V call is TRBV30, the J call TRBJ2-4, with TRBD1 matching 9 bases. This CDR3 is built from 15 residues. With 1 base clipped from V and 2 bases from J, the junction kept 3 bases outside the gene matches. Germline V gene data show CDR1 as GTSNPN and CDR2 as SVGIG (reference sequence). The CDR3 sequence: CAWSGDRESKNIQYF. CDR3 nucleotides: TGTGCCTGGAGTGGGGACAGGGAATCCAAAAACATTCAGTACTTC.

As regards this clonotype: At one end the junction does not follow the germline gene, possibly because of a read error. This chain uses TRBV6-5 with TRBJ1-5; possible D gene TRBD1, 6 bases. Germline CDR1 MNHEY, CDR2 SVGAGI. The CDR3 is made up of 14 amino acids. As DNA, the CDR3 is TGTGCCAGCAGTCTGGACAGCTACAATCAGTCCCAGCATTTT. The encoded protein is CASSLDSYNQSQHF.

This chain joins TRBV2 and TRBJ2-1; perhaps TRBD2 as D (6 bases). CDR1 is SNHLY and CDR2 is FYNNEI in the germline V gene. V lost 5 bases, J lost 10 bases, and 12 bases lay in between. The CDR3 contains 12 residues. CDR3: CASSPLSGEQFF. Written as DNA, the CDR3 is TGTGCCAGCAGTCCCCTTAGCGGCGAGCAGTTCTTC.

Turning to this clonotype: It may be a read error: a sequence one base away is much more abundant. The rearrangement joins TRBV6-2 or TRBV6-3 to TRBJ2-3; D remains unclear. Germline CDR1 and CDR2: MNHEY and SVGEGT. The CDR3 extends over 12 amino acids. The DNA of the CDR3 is TGTGCCAGCAGTTCCAACACAGATACGCGGTATTTT. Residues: CASSSNTDTRYF.

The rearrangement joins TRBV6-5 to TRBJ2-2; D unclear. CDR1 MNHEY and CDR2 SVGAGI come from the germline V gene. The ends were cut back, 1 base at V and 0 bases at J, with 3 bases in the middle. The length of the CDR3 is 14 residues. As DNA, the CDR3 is TGTGCCAGCAGTTACTACTCGAACACCGGGGAGCTGTTTTTT. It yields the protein CASSYYSNTGELFF.

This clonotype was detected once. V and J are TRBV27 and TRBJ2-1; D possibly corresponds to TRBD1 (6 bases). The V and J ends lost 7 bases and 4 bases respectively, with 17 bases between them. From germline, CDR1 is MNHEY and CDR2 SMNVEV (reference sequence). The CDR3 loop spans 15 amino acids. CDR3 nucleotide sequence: TGTGCCAGCACCGTGATGGGGGCAGGTTACAATGAGCAGTTCTTC. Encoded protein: CASTVMGAGYNEQFF.

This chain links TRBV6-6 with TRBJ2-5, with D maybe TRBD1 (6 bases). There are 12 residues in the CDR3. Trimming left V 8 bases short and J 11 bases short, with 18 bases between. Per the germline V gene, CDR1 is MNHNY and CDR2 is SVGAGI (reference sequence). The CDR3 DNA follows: TGTGCCAGCCAGGACAGCAGTCTGAGGCAGTACTTC. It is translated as CASQDSSLRQYF.

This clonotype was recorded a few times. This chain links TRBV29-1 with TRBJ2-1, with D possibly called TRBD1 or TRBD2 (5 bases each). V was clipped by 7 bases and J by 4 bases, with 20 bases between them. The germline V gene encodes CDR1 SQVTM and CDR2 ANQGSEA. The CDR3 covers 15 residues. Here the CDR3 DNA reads TGCAGCGCACCACGTGAGGGGAGATCTTACAATGAGCAGTTCTTC. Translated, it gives CSAPREGRSYNEQFF.

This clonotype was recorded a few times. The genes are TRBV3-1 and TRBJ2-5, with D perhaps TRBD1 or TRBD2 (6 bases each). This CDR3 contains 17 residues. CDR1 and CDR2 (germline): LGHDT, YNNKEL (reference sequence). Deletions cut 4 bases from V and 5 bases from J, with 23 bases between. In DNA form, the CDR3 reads TGTGCCAGCAGCCCCCACGGGGGACATTTCTCCGGGGAGACCCAGTACTTC. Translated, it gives CASSPHGGHFSGETQYF.

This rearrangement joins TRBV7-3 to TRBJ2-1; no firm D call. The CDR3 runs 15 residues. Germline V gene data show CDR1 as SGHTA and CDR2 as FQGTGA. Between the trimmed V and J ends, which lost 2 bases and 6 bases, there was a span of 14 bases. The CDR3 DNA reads TGTGCCAGCAGCTTAGATTTGGGTTTGGGCAATGAGCAGTTCTTC. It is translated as CASSLDLGLGNEQFF.

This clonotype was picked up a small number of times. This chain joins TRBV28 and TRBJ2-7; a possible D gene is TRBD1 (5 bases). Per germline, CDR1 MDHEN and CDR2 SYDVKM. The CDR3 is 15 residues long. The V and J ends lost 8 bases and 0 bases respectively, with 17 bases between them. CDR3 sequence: CASQSWTKSSYEQYF. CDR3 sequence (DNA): TGTGCCAGCCAGAGCTGGACAAAGAGCTCCTACGAGCAGTACTTC.